This TCR beta chain came from a study of T cells in Graves' hyperthyroidism and ophthalmopathy. RNA transcripts provided the source from which TCR beta CDR3 regions were amplified. First-round RT-PCR with HTBI primers amplified the TCR CDR3 region. TCRdb reprocessed the multiplex PCR reads via MiXCR and lists one record per CDR3 protein. Among some 560,000 distinct CDR3 sequences listed, 11% to 15% were seen once. Whole-study results and caveats: Appearing also in blood were most of the thyroid clonotypes expanded above 0.001.

V lost 5 bases to trimming and J lost 7 bases; unmatched junction nucleotides: 39. The V gene's germline CDR1 is SEHNR and CDR2 FQNEAQ (reference sequence). There are 24 residues in the CDR3. A remark on this clonotype: Its antigen is undetermined.

The sequence derives from a woman between 35 and 50 years old with Graves' hyperthyroidism. V gene TRBV7-9 combines with J gene TRBJ2-7, with TRBD1 matching over 9 bases. Sequences were obtained from blood. CDR3 residues: CASSLEWGTGKRRAEARAGGEQYF. The CDR3 nucleotides are TGTGCCAGCAGCCTAGAGTGGGGGACAGGGAAGAGGCGGGCTGAAGCTCGCGCCGGGGGTGAGCAGTACTTC.